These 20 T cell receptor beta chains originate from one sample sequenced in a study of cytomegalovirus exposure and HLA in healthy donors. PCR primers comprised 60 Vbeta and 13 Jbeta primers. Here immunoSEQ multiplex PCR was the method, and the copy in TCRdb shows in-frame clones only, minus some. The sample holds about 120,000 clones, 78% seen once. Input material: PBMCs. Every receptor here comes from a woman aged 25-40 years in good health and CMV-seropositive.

The CDR3 DNA reads TGTGCCAGCAGCTTGGGTCCCTGGCAGTTCTTC. This translates into CASSLGPWQFF. The V call is TRBV5-6, the J call TRBJ2-1; D is unresolved. Trimming shortened V by 0 bases and J by 12 bases, and 7 bases separated the two germline ends. CDR1 and CDR2 (germline): SGHDT, YYEEEE. The CDR3 sequence is 11 residues long.

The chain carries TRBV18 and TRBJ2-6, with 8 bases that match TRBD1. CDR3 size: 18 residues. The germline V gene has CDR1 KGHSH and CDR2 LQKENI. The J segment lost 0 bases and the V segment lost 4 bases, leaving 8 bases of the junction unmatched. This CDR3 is CASSRTGTGSSGANVLTF. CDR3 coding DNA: TGTGCCAGCTCACGAACCGGGACAGGCAGCTCTGGGGCCAACGTCCTGACTTTC.

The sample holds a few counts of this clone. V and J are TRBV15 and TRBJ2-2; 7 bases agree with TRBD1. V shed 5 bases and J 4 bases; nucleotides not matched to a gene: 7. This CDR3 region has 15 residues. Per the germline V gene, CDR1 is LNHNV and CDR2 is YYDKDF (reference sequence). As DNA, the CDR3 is TGTGCCACCAGCCCGTGGGCAGGGGGCACCGGGGAGCTGTTTTTT. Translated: CATSPWAGGTGELFF.

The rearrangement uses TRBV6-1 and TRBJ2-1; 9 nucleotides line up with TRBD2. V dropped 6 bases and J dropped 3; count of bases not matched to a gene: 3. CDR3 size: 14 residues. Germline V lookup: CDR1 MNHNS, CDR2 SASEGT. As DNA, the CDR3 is TGTGCCAGCAGAAATAGCGGGGGCTACAATGAGCAGTTCTTC. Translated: CASRNSGGYNEQFF.

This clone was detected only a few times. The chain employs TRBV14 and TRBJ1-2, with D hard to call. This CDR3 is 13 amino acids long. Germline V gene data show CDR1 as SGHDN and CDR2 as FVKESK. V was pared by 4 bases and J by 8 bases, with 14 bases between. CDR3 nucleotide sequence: TGTGCCAGCAGCCCGACCGCCGGGGTCGGCTACACCTTC. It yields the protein CASSPTAGVGYTF. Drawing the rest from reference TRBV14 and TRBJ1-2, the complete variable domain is EAGVTQFPSHSVIEKGQTVTLRCDPISGHDNLYWYRRVMGKEIKFLLHFVKESKQDESGMPNNRFLAERTGGTYSTLKVQPAELEDSGVYFCASSPTAGVGYTFGSGTRLTVV.

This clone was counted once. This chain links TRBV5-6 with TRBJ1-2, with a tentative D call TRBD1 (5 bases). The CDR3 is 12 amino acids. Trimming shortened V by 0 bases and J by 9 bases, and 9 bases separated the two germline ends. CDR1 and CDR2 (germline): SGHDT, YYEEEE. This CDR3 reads CASSLDRGSYTF. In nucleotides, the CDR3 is TGTGCCAGCAGCTTGGATCGGGGGAGCTACACCTTC.

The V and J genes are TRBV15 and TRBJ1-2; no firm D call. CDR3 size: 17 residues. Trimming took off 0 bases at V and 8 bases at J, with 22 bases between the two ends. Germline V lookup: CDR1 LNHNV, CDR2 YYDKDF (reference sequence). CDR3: CATSREERQSEGRGYTF. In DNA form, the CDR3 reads TGTGCCACCAGCAGAGAGGAGCGGCAGTCCGAAGGTAGAGGCTACACCTTC.

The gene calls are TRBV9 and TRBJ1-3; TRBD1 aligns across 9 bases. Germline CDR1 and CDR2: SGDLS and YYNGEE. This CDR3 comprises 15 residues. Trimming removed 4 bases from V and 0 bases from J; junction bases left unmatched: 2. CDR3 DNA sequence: TGTGCCAGCAGCCGACAGGGGGACTCTGGAAACACCATATATTTT. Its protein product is CASSRQGDSGNTIYF.

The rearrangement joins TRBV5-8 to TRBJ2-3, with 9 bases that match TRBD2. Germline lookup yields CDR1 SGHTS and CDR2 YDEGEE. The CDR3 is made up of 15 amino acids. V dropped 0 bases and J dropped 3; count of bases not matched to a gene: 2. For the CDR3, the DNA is TGTGCCAGCAGCTTGGGACTAGCGGTTACAGATACGCAGTATTTT. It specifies CASSLGLAVTDTQYF.

CDR3 sequence reads: CASSQEHSTQRGYTF. CDR3 in DNA: TGCGCCAGCAGCCAAGAGCACAGTACCCAGAGAGGCTACACCTTC. The chain is built from TRBV4-3 and TRBJ1-2; D gene unclear. Trimming shortened V by 0 bases and J by 8 bases, and 16 bases separated the two germline ends. The germline V gene encodes CDR1 LGHNA and CDR2 YSLEER. This CDR3 spans 15 amino acids.

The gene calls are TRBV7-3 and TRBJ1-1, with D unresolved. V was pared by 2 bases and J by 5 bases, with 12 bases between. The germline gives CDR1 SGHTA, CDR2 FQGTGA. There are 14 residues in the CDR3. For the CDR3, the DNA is TGTGCCAGCAGCTTATCGGGTGGAAGGACTGAAGCTTTCTTT. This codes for CASSLSGGRTEAFF.

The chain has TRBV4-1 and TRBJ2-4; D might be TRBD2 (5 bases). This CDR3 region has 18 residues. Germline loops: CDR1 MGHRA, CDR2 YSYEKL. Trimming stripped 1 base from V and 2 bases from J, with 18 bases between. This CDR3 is CASSQVWTHPRSKNIQYF. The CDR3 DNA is TGCGCCAGCAGCCAAGTTTGGACTCACCCGAGGTCCAAAAACATTCAGTACTTC.

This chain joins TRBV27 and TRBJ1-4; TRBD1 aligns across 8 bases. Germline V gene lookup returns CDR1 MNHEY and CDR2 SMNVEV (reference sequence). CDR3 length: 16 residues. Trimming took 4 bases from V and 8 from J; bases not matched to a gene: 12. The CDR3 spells CASSSQLDREREKLFF. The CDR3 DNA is TGTGCCAGCAGTTCCCAATTGGACAGGGAACGGGAAAAACTGTTTTTT.

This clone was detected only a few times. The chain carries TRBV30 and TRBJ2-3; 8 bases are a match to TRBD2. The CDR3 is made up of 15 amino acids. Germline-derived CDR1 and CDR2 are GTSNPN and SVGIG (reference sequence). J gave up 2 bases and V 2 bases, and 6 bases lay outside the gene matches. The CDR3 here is CAWSSSGGNTDTQYF. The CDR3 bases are TGTGCCTGGAGTTCCAGCGGGGGAAACACAGATACGCAGTATTTT.

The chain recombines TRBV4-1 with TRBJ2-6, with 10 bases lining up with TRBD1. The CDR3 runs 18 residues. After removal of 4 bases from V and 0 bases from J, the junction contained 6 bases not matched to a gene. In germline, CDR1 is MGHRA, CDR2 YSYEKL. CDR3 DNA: TGCGCCAGCAGCCGGACCGGGACAGGGGACTCTGGGGCCAACGTCCTGACTTTC. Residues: CASSRTGTGDSGANVLTF.

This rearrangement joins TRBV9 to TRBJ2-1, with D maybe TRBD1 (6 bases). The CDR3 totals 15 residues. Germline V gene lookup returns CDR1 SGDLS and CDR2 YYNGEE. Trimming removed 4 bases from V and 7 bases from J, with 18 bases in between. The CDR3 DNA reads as TGTGCCAGCAGCCCAAGACAGGCCACTATGAATGAGCAGTTCTTC. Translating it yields CASSPRQATMNEQFF.

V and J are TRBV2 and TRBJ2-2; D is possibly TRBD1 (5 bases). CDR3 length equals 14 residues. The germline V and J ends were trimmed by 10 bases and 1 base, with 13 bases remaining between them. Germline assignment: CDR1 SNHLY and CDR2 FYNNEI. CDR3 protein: CATLLDKNTGELFF. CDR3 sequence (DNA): TGTGCCACCCTCCTGGACAAGAACACCGGGGAGCTGTTTTTT. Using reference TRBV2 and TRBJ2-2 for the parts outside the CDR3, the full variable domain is EPEVTQTPSHQVTQMGQEVILRCVPISNHLYFYWYRQILGQKVEFLVSFYNNEISEKSEIFDDQFSVERPDGSNFTLKIRSTKLEDSAMYFCATLLDKNTGELFFGEGSRLTVL.

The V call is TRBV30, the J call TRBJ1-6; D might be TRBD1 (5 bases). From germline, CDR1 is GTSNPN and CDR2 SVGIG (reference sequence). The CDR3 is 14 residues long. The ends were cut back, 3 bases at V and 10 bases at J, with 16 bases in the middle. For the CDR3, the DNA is TGTGCCTGGAGCCCTCGGCAGGGAAGATCACCCCTCCACTTT. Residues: CAWSPRQGRSPLHF.

CDR3 bases: TGTGCCAGCAGTTACTATAACAGGGCTCAAGAGACCCAGTACTTC. Translating gives CASSYYNRAQETQYF. V gene TRBV6-5 combines with J gene TRBJ2-5; TRBD1 is a possible D gene (6 bases). The V gene lost 1 base and the J gene lost 2 bases, with 11 bases spanning the gap. Germline CDR1 and CDR2: MNHEY and SVGAGI. The CDR3 extends over 15 amino acids.

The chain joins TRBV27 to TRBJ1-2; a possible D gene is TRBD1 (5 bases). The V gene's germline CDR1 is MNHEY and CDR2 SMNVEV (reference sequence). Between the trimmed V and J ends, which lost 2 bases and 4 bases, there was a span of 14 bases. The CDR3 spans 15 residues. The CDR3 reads CASSLLAGWSYGYTF. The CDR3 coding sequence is TGTGCCAGCAGTTTACTCGCAGGGTGGAGCTATGGCTACACCTTC.